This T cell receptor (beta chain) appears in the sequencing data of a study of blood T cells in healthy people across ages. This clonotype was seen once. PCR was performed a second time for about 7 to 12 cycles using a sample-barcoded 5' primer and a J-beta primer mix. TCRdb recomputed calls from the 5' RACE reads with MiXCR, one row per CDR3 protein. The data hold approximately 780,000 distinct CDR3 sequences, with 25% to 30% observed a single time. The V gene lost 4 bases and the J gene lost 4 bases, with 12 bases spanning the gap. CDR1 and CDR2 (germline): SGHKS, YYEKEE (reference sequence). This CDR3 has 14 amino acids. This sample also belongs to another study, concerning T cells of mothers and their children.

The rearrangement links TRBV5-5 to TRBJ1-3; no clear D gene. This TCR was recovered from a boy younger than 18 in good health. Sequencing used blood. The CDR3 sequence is CASSPTLAGNTIYF. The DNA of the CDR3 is TGTGCCAGCAGCCCTACTTTAGCCGGAAACACCATATATTTT. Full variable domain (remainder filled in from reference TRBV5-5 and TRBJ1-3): DAGVTQSPTHLIKTRGQQVTLRCSPISGHKSVSWYQQVLGQGPQFIFQYYEKEERGRGNFPDRFSARQFPNYSSELNVNALLLGDSALYLCASSPTLAGNTIYFGEGSWLTVV.